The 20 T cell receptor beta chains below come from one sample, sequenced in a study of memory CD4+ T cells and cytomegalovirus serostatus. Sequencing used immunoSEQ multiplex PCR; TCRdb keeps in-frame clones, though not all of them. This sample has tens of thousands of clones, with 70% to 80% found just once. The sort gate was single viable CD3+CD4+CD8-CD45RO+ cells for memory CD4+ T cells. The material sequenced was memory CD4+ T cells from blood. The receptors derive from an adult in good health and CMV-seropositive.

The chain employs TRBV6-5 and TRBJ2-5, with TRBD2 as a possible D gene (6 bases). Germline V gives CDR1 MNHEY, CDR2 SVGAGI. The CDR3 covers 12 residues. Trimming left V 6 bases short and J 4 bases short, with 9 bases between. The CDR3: CASRPAGETQYF. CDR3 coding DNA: TGTGCCAGCAGACCAGCGGGAGAGACCCAGTACTTC.

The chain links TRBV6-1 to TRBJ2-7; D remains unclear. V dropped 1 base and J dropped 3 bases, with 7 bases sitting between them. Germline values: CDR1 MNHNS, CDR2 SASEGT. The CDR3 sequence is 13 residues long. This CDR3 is CASSEDPDYEQYV. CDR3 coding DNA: TGTGCCAGCAGTGAAGACCCAGACTACGAGCAGTACGTC.

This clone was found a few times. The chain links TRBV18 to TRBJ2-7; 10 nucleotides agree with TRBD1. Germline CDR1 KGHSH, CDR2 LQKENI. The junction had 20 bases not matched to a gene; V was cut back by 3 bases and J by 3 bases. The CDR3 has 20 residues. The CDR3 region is CASSPPIDGSSDRGLYEQYF. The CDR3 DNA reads TGTGCCAGCTCACCGCCCATCGACGGGTCATCTGACAGGGGGCTCTACGAGCAGTACTTC.

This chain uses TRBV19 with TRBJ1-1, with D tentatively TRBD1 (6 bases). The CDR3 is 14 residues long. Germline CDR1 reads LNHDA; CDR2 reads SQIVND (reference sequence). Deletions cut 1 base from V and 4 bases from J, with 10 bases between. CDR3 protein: CASSIVGGATEAFF. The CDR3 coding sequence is TGTGCCAGTAGTATAGTTGGGGGGGCCACTGAAGCTTTCTTT.

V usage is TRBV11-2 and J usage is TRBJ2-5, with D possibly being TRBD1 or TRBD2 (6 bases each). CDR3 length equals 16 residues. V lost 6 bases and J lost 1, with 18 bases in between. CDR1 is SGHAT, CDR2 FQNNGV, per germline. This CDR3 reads CASSLGFGGLQETQYF. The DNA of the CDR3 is TGTGCCAGCAGTTTGGGGTTCGGGGGCCTCCAAGAGACCCAGTACTTC.

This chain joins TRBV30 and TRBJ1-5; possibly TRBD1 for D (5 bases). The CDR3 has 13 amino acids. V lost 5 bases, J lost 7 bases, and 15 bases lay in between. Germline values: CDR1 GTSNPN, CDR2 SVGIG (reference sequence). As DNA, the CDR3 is TGTGCCTGGGGTCCAGCCGGGGGGCAGCCCCAGCATTTT. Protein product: CAWGPAGGQPQHF. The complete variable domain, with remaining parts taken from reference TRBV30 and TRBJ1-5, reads SQTIHQWPATLVQPVGSPLSLECTVEGTSNPNLYWYRQAAGRGLQLLFYSVGIGQISSEVPQNLSASRPQDRQFILSSKKLLLSDSGFYLCAWGPAGGQPQHFGDGTRLSIL.

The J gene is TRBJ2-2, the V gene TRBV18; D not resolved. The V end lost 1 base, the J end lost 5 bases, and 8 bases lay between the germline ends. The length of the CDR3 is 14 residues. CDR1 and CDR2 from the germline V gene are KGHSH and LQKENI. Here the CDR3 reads CASSPLEETGELFF. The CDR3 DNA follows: TGTGCCAGCTCACCACTAGAAGAAACCGGGGAGCTGTTTTTT.

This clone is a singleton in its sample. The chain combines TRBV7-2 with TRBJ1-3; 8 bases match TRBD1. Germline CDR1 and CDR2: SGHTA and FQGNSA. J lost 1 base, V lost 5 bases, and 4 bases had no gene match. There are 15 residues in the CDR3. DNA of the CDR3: TGTGCCAGCAGCGTCGACAGGGGATCTGGAAACACCATATATTTT. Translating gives CASSVDRGSGNTIYF.

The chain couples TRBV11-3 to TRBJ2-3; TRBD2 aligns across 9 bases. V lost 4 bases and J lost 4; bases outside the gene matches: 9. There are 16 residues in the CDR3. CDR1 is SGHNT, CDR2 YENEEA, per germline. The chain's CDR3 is CASSSGLASFSDTQYF. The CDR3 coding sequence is TGTGCCAGCAGCTCTGGACTAGCGAGTTTTTCAGATACGCAGTATTTT.

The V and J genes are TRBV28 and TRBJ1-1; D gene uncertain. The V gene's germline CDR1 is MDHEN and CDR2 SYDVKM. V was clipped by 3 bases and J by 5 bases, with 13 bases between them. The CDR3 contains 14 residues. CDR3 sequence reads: CASSLTVLRTEAFF. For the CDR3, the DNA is TGTGCCAGCAGTTTGACCGTCCTGAGGACTGAAGCTTTCTTT. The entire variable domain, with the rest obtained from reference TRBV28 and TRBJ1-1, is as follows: DVKVTQSSRYLVKRTGEKVFLECVQDMDHENMFWYRQDPGLGLRLIYFSYDVKMKEKGDIPEGYSVSREKKERFSLILESASTNQTSMYLCASSLTVLRTEAFFGQGTRLTVV.

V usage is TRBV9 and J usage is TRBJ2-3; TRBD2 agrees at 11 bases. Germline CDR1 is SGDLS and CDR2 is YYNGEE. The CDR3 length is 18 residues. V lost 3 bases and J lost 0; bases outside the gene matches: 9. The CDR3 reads CASSAGTSGTTSTDTQYF. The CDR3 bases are TGTGCCAGCAGCGCCGGGACTAGCGGTACTACTAGCACAGATACGCAGTATTTT.

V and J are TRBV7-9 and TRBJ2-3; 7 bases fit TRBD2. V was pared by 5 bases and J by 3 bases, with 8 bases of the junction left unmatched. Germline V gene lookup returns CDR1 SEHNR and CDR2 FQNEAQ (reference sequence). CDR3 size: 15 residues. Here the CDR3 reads CASSADQAGTDTQYF. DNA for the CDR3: TGTGCCAGCAGCGCAGACCAAGCGGGGACAGATACGCAGTATTTT.

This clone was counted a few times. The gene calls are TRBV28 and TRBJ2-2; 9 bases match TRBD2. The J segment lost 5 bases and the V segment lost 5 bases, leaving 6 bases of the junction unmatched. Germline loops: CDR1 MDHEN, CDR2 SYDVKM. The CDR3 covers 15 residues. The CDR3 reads CASSDSGRRTGELFF. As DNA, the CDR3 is TGTGCCAGCAGTGATAGCGGGAGAAGGACCGGGGAGCTGTTTTTT.

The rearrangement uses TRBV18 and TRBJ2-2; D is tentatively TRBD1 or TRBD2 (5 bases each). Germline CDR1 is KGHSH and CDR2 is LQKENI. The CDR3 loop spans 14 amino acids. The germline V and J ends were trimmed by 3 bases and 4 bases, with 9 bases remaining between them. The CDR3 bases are TGTGCCAGCTCACCGGGACGGACCACCGGGGAGCTGTTTTTT. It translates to CASSPGRTTGELFF.

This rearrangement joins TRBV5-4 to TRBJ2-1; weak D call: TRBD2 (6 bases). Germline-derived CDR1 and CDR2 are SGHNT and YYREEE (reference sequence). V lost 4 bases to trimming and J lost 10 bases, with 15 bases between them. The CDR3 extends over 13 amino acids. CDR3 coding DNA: TGTGCCAGCAGCCCAGGAGGGTATGGCGAGCAGTTCTTC. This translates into CASSPGGYGEQFF.

CDR3 protein: CASSSGDEQYF. CDR3 DNA: TGTGCCAGCTCCTCCGGGGACGAGCAGTACTTC. V is TRBV11-3 and J is TRBJ2-7; D possibly corresponds to TRBD2 (5 bases). This CDR3 is 11 amino acids long. Between the trimmed V and J ends, which lost 8 bases and 5 bases, there was a span of 10 bases. Germline CDR1 SGHNT, CDR2 YENEEA.

DNA of the CDR3: TGCAGCGTACCCGGGCCTGACCTCAATCAGCCCCAGCATTTT. It yields the protein CSVPGPDLNQPQHF. This chain uses TRBV29-1 with TRBJ1-5; D is undetermined. V was cut by 6 bases and J by 3 bases, with 15 bases left in between. CDR1 and CDR2 from the germline V gene are SQVTM and ANQGSEA. The CDR3 runs to 14 residues. Full variable domain (missing parts from reference TRBV29-1 and TRBJ1-5): SAVISQKPSRDICQRGTSLTIQCQVDSQVTMMFWYRQQPGQSLTLIATANQGSEATYESGFVIDKFPISRPNLTFSTLTVSNMSPEDSSIYLCSVPGPDLNQPQHFGDGTRLSIL.

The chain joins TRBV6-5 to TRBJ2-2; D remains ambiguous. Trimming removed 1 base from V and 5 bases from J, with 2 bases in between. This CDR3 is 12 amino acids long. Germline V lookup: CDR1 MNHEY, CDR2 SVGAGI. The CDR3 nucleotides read TGTGCCAGCAGTTACTTTACCGGGGAGCTGTTTTTT. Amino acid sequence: CASSYFTGELFF.

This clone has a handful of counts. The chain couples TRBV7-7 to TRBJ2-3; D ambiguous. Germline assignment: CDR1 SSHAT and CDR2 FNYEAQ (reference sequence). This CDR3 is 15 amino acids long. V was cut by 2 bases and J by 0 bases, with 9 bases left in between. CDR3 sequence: CASSLRALSTDTQYF. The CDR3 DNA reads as TGTGCCAGCAGCTTAAGAGCGCTTAGCACAGATACGCAGTATTTT.

CDR3 loop: CASSPQLANTEAFF. CDR3 sequence (DNA): TGTGCCAGCTCACCACAGCTGGCGAACACTGAAGCTTTCTTT. The chain employs TRBV18 and TRBJ1-1; D call uncertain. V gave up 1 base and J gave up 1 base, with 7 bases separating them. CDR1 KGHSH and CDR2 LQKENI come from the germline V gene. This CDR3 spans 14 amino acids.